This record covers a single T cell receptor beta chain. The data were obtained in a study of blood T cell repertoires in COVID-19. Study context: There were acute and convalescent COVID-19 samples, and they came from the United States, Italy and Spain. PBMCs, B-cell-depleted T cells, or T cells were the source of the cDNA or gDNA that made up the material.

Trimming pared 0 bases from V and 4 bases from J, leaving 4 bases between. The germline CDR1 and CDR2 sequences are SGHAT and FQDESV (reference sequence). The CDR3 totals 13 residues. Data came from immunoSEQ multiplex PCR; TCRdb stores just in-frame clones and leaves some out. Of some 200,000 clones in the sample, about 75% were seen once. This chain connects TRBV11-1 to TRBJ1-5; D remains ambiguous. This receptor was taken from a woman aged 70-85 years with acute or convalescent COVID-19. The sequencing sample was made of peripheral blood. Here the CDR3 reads CASSLARNQPQHF. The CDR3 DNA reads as TGTGCCAGCAGCTTAGCGAGAAATCAGCCCCAGCATTTT.